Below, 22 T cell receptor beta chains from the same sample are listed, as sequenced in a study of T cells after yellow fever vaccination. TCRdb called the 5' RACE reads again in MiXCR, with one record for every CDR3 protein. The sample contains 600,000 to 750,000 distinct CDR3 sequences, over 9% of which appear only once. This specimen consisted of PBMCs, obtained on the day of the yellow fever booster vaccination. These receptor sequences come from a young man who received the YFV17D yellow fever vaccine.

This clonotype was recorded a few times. CDR3 coding DNA: TGTGCCATCAGTGAGGCTTACCGGAGGGGGTACGAGCAGTACTTC. Its translation: CAISEAYRRGYEQYF. The chain combines TRBV10-3 with TRBJ2-7; D tentatively reads TRBD1 or TRBD2 (6 bases each). The germline CDR1 and CDR2 sequences are ENHRY and SYGVKD. Trimming removed 2 bases at V and 4 bases at J, with 15 bases between. The CDR3 is made up of 15 amino acids.

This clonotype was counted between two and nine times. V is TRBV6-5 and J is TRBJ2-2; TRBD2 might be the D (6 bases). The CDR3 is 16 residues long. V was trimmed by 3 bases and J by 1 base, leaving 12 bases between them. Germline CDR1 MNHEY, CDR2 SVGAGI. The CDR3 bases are TGTGCCAGCAGTTATTCCGCGGGGATGAACACCGGGGAGCTGTTTTTT. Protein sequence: CASSYSAGMNTGELFF.

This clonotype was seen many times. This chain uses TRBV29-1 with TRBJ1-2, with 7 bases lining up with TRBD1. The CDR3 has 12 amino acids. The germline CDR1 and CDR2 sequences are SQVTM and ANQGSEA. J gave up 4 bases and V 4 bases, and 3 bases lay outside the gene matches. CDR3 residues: CSVARDSYGYTF. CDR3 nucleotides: TGCAGCGTTGCTCGGGACAGCTATGGCTACACCTTC.

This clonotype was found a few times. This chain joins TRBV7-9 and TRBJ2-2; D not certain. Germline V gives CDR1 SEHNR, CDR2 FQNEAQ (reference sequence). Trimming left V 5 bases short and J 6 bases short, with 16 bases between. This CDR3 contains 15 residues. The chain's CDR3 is CASSPSQVTAGELFF. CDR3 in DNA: TGTGCCAGCAGCCCAAGTCAAGTTACCGCCGGGGAGCTGTTTTTT.

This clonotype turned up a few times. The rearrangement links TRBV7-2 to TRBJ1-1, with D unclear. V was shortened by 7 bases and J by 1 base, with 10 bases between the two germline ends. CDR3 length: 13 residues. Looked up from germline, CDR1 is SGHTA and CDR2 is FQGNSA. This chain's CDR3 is CASTDPPNTEAFF. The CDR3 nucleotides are TGTGCCAGCACCGACCCTCCGAACACTGAAGCTTTCTTT.

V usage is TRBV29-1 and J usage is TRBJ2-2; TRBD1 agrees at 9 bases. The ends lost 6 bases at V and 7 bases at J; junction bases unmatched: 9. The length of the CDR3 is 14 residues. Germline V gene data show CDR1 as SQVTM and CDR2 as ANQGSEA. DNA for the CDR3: TGCAGCGTCGCGGGACAGGGCTTGGACGGGGAGCTGTTTTTT. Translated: CSVAGQGLDGELFF.

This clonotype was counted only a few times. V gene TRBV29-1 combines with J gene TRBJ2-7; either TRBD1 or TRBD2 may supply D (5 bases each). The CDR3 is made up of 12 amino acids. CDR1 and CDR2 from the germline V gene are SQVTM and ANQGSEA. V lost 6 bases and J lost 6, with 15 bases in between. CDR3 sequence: CSVTTRGVEQYF. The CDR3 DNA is TGCAGCGTCACCACCCGAGGGGTCGAGCAGTACTTC.

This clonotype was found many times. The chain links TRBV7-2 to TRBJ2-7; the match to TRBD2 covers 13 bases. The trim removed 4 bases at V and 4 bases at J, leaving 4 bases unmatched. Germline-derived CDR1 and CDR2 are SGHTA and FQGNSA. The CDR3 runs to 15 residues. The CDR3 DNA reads TGTGCCAGCAGCTCGGGACTAGCGGGAACTTACGAGCAGTACTTC. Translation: CASSSGLAGTYEQYF.

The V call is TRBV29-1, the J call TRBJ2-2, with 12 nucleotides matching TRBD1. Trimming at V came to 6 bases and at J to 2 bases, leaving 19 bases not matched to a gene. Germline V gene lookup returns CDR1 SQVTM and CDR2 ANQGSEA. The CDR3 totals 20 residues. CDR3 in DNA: TGCAGCGTGTCCCGGGACAGGGGGCCTAGCGGGAGAGACAACACCGGGGAGCTGTTTTTT. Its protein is CSVSRDRGPSGRDNTGELFF.

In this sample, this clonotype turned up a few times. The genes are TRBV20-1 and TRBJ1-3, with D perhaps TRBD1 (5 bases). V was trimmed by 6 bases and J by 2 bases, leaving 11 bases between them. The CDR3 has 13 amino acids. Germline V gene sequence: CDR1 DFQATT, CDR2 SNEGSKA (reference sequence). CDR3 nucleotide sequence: TGCAGTGCCCTCGGGGCGGCTGGAAACACCATATATTTT. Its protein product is CSALGAAGNTIYF.

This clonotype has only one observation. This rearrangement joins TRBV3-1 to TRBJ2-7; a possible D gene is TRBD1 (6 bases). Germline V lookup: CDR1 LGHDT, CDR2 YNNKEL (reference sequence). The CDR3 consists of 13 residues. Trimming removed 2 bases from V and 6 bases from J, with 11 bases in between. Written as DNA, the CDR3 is TGTGCCAGCAGCCAAATAACAGGGTTCGAGCAGTACTTC. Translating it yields CASSQITGFEQYF.

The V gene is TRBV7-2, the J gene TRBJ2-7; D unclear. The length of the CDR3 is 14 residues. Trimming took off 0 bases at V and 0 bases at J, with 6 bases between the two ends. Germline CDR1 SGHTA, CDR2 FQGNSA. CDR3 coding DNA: TGTGCCAGCAGCTTAGCAGTTCGCTCCTACGAGCAGTACTTC. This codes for CASSLAVRSYEQYF.

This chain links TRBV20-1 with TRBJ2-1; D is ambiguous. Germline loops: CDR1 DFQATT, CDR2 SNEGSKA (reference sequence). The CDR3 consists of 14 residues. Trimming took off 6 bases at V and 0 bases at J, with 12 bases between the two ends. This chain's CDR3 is CSADRLDSYNEQFF. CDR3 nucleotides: TGCAGTGCCGACCGGTTGGACTCCTACAATGAGCAGTTCTTC.

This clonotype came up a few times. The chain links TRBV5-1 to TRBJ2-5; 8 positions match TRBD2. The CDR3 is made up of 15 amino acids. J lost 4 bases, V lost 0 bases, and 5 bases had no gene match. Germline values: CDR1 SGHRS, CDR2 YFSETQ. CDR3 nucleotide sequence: TGCGCCAGCAGCTTGGATGGGCTAGCGGGAGAGACCCAGTACTTC. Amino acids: CASSLDGLAGETQYF.

As DNA, the CDR3 is TGCGCCAGCAGCGGCGGCATGGATGAGCAGTTCTTC. Translating it yields CASSGGMDEQFF. The chain combines TRBV10-2 with TRBJ2-1; D uncertain. CDR3 size: 12 residues. Germline values: CDR1 WSHSY, CDR2 SAAADI. The V end was cut by 6 bases, the J end by 8 bases, with 11 bases between.

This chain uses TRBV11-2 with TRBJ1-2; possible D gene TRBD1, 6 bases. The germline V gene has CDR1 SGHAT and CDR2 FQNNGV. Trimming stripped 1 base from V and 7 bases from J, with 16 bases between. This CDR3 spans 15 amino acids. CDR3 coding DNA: TGTGCCAGCAGCTTAGTAGGGGGACCCCTTTTTGGCTACACCTTC. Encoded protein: CASSLVGGPLFGYTF.

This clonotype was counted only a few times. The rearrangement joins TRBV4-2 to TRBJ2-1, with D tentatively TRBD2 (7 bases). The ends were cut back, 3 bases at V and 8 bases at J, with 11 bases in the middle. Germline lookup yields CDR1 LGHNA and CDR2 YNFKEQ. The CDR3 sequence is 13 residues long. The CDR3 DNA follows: TGTGCCAGCAGCCATGGGGGGGGCGATGAGCAGTTCTTC. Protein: CASSHGGGDEQFF.

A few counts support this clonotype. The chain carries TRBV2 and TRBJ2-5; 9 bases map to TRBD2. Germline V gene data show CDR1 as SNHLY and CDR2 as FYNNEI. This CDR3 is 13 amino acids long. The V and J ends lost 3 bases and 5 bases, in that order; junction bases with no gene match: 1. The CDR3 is CASSEREGETQYF. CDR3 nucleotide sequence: TGTGCCAGCAGTGAGCGGGAGGGGGAGACCCAGTACTTC.

The CDR3 here is CASSIGGTVPNEQFF. CDR3 nucleotide sequence: TGTGCCAGTAGTATAGGTGGGACAGTCCCCAATGAGCAGTTCTTC. The chain employs TRBV19 and TRBJ2-1; 7 bases agree with TRBD1. Germline trimming cut 1 base from V and 6 bases from J; bases unmatched to any gene: 6. The germline V gene has CDR1 LNHDA and CDR2 SQIVND (reference sequence). The CDR3 loop spans 15 amino acids.

For the CDR3, the DNA is TGCAGTGCTCCTCCGGTTAGCGGGGACTTGACAGATACGCAGTATTTT. Its translation is CSAPPVSGDLTDTQYF. This chain connects TRBV20-1 to TRBJ2-3, with TRBD2 matching 8 bases. CDR3 size: 16 residues. Germline V lookup: CDR1 DFQATT, CDR2 SNEGSKA (reference sequence). The J segment lost 3 bases and the V segment lost 5 bases, leaving 13 bases of the junction unmatched.

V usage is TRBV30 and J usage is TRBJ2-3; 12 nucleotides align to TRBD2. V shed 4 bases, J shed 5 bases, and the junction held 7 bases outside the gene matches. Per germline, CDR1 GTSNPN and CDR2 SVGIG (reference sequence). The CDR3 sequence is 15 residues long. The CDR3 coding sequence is TGTGCCTGGAACCTAGCGGGAGGGCCTGGAGATACGCAGTATTTT. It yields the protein CAWNLAGGPGDTQYF. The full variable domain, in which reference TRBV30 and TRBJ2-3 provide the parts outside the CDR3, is SQTIHQWPATLVQPVGSPLSLECTVEGTSNPNLYWYRQAAGRGLQLLFYSVGIGQISSEVPQNLSASRPQDRQFILSSKKLLLSDSGFYLCAWNLAGGPGDTQYFGPGTRLTVL.

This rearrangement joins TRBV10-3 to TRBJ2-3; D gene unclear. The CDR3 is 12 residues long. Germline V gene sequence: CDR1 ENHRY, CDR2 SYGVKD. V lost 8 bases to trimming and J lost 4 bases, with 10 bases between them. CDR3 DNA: TGTGCCATCGCGAGCAAGGCAGATACGCAGTATTTT. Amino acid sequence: CAIASKADTQYF.